The source of this T cell receptor beta chain is a study of blood T cell repertoires in COVID-19. Study overall: The samples span acute and convalescent COVID-19 from the United States, Italy and Spain. Sources were T cells, B-cell-depleted T cells, or PBMCs; the material itself was cDNA or gDNA.

The germline V and J ends were trimmed by 2 bases and 8 bases, with 13 bases remaining between them. This CDR3 contains 15 residues. Germline CDR1 SGHVS, CDR2 FQNEAQ. In the source study's methods: Reference gene primer amplification gave nucleated cell count estimates. The assay was immunoSEQ multiplex PCR, and TCRdb's table has in-frame clones only and misses some. The DNA was the basis for D and trimming; V, J and clone size are from that table. The data show 150,000 or so clones, around 80% seen once. The V call is TRBV7-8, the J call TRBJ1-6, with a tentative D call TRBD1 (5 bases). Specimen: peripheral blood. The TCR originated in a woman aged 45-65 years in a cohort sampled during active or convalescent COVID-19. The DNA for the CDR3 is TGTGCCAGCAGCTTACTGTGGGGAGGGGATTCACCCCTCCACTTT. Its protein is CASSLLWGGDSPLHF. The full variable domain, rest sourced from reference TRBV7-8 and TRBJ1-6, is GAGVSQSPRYKVAKRGQDVALRCDPISGHVSLFWYQQALGQGPEFLTYFQNEAQLDKSGLPSDRFFAERPEGSVSTLKIQRTQQEDSAVYLCASSLLWGGDSPLHFGNGTRLTVT.